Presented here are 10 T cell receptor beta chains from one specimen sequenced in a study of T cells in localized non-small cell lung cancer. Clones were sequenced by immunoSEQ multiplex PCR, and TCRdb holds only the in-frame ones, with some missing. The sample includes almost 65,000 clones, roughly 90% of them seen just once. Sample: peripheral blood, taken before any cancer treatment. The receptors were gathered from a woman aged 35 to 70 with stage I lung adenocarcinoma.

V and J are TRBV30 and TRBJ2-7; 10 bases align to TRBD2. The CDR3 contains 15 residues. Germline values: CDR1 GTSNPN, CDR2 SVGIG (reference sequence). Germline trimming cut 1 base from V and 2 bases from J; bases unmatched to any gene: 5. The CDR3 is CAWSGLTSGTYEQYF. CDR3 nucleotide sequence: TGTGCCTGGAGTGGGTTAACTAGCGGGACCTACGAGCAGTACTTC.

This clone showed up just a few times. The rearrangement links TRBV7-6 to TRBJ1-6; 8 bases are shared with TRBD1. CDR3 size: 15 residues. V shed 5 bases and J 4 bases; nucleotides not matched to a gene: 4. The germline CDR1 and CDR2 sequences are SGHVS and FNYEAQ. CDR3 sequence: CASSPRTGYNSPLHF. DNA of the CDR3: TGTGCCAGCAGCCCCCGGACAGGGTATAATTCACCCCTCCACTTT.

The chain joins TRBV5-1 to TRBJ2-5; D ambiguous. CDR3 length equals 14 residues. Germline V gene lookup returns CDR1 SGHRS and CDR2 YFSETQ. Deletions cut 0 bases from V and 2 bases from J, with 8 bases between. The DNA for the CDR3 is TGCGCCAGCAGCTTGGCGGTTCAGCAAGAGACCCAGTACTTC. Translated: CASSLAVQQETQYF.

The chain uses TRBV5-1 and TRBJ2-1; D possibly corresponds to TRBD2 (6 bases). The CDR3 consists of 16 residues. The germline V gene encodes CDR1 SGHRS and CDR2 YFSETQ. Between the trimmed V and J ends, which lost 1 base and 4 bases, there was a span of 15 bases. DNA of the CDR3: TGCGCCAGCAGCTTGTATCGAGGGGAGGTATACAATGAGCAGTTCTTC. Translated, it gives CASSLYRGEVYNEQFF.

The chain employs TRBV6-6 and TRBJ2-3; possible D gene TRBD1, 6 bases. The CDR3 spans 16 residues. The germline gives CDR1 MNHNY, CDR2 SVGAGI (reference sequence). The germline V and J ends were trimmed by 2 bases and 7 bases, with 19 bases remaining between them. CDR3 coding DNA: TGTGCCAGCAGTTACGGGGTGCAGGGGCTGGGGAATACGCAGTATTTT. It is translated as CASSYGVQGLGNTQYF.

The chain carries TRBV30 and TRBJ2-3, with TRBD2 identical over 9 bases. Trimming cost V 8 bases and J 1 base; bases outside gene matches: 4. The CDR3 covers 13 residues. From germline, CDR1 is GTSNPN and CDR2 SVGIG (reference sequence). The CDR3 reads CASRTSGTDTQYF. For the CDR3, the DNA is TGTGCCAGTAGGACTAGCGGCACAGATACGCAGTATTTT.

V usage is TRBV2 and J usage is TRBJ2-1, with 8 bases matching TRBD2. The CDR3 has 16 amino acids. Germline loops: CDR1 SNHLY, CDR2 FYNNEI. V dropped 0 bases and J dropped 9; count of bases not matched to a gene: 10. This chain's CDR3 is CASSEARWRGDGEQFF. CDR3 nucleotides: TGTGCCAGCAGTGAAGCAAGATGGCGGGGGGATGGTGAGCAGTTCTTC.

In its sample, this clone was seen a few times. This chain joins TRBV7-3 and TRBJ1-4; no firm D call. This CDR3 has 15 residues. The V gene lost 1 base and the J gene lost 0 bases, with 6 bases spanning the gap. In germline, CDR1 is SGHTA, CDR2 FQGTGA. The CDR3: CASSLMAATNEKLFF. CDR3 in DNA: TGTGCCAGCAGCTTAATGGCCGCAACTAATGAAAAACTGTTTTTT.

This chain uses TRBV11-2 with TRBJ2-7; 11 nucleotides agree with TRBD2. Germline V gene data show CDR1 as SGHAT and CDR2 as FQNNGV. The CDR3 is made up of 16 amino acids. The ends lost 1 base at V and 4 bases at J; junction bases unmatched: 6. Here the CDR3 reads CASSLALAGGRYEQYF. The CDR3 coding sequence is TGTGCCAGCAGCTTAGCCCTAGCGGGAGGTCGTTACGAGCAGTACTTC. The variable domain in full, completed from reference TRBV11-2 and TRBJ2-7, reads EAGVAQSPRYKIIEKRQSVAFWCNPISGHATLYWYQQILGQGPKLLIQFQNNGVVDDSQLPKDRFSAERLKGVDSTLKIQPAKLEDSAVYLCASSLALAGGRYEQYFGPGTRLTVT.

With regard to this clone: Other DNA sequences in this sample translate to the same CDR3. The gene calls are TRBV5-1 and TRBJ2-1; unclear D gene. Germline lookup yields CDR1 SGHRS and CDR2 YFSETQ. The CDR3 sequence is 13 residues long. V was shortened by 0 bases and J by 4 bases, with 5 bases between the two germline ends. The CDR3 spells CASSLGSYNEQFF. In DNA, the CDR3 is TGCGCCAGCAGCTTGGGCAGTTACAATGAGCAGTTCTTC. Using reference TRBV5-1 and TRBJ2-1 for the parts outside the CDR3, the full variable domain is KAGVTQTPRYLIKTRGQQVTLSCSPISGHRSVSWYQQTPGQGLQFLFEYFSETQRNKGNFPGRFSGRQFSNSRSEMNVSTLELGDSALYLCASSLGSYNEQFFGPGTRLTVL.